The table lists the clone carrying this T cell receptor beta chain with many counts. The target antigen is unknown. The data originate from a study of T-cell reconstitution after alpha-beta-depleted transplantation in children. Findings of the study overall: The authors attributed T-cell counts and diversity one year after transplant mostly to newly produced T cells.

Germline V gene sequence: CDR1 SGHRS, CDR2 YFSETQ. The CDR3 is made up of 18 amino acids. Unmatched junction bases numbered 9, after V lost 4 bases and J lost 0 bases. Preparing the TCRbeta library involved the use of unique molecular identifiers. TCRdb analysed the PCR reads with MiXCR anew, one entry per CDR3 protein. The table has 700,000 to 950,000 distinct CDR3 sequences, roughly 15% seen once. Specimen: PBMCs, mostly from graft donor cells, collected 360 days after TCRalphabeta/CD19-depleted stem cell transplant. The chain recombines TRBV5-1 with TRBJ2-6, with 8 bases fitting TRBD2. This clonotype originated in a male patient aged 10 to 17 who had a stem cell transplant for acute lymphoblastic leukemia, so the T cells may come from the graft donor. The CDR3 sequence is CASSARLAFSSGANVLTF. CDR3 nucleotides: TGCGCCAGCAGCGCAAGACTAGCGTTTAGCTCTGGGGCCAACGTCCTGACTTTC.